A selection of T cell receptor gamma chains follows, all from one sample in a study of Vδ1+ human thymocytes. TCRdb called clones anew from the multiplex PCR reads with CATT. The sample shows over 25,000 gamma-chain clones, about a fifth of them seen only once. Material: Vdelta1+ gamma-delta thymocytes from the thymus. These TCRs come from a boy under two years old who had congenital heart surgery. Each CDR3 is given with its conserved first and last residue. Fields, in order: V gene, J gene, clone size, CDR3 protein, CDR3 DNA. Not every row has a clone size; where given, it reads once, few, many or a size class.

TRGV4	TRGJ1/TRGJ2	NA	CATWDGPRKKLF	TGTGCCACCTGGGATGGGCCTCGGAAGAAACTCTTT
TRGV9	TRGJ1/TRGJ2	few	CALWEVHLKLF	TGTGCCTTGTGGGAGGTGCACCTCAAACTCTTT
TRGV2	TRGJP2	few	CATWDVNDWIKTF	TGTGCCACCTGGGACGTAAATGATTGGATCAAGACGTTT
TRGV9	TRGJ1/TRGJ2	few	CALWEVQGRGYKKLF	TGTGCCTTGTGGGAGGTGCAAGGCCGGGGGTATAAGAAACTCTTT
TRGV5	TRGJ1/TRGJ2	NA	CATWDRRRRNYKKLF	TGTGCCACCTGGGACAGGCGGCGGCGGAATTATAAGAAACTCTTT
TRGV9	TRGJP	NA	CAVWDQELGKKIKVF	TGTGCCGTGTGGGACCAAGAGTTGGGCAAAAAAATCAAGGTATTT
TRGV9	TRGJ1/TRGJ2	few	CALWEPYYYRKKLF	TGTGCCTTGTGGGAGCCATATTATTATAGGAAGAAACTCTTT
TRGV9	TRGJ1/TRGJ2	NA	CALREVRGYYKKLF	TGTGCCTTGCGGGAGGTGCGCGGCTATTATAAGAAACTCTTT
TRGV2	TRGJP1	few	CATWDGRRGRGFKIF	TGTGCCACCTGGGACGGGCGTCGGGGCCGGGGGTTCAAGATATTT
TRGV3	TRGJ1/TRGJ2	few	CATWDRISGYYKKLF	TGTGCCACCTGGGACCGCATTAGTGGATATTATAAGAAACTCTTT
TRGV4	TRGJ1/TRGJ2	NA	CATWIPWWYKKLF	TGTGCCACCTGGATCCCTTGGTGGTATAAGAAACTCTTT
TRGV9	TRGJ1/TRGJ2	NA	CALWEVCQNYYKKLF	TGTGCCTTGTGGGAGGTGTGCCAGAATTATTATAAGAAACTCTTT
TRGV3	TRGJ1/TRGJ2	few	CATWDRGKKLF	TGTGCCACCTGGGACCGGGGTAAGAAACTCTTT
TRGV5	TRGJP	few	CATWDRFGELGKKIKVF	TGTGCCACCTGGGACCGTTTCGGTGAGTTGGGCAAAAAAATCAAGGTATTT
TRGV3	TRGJ1/TRGJ2	few	CATWASYYKKLF	TGTGCCACCTGGGCGTCATATTATAAGAAACTCTTT
TRGV3	TRGJ1/TRGJ2	few	CATWAPRIYYKKLF	TGTGCCACCTGGGCCCCCCGGATTTATTATAAGAAACTCTTT
TRGV5	TRGJ1/TRGJ2	NA	CATWAFAWKLF	TGTGCCACCTGGGCGTTCGCGTGGAAACTCTTT
TRGV3	TRGJ1/TRGJ2	NA	CATWDPWEKKLF	TGTGCCACCTGGGACCCCTGGGAGAAGAAACTCTTT
TRGV4	TRGJ1/TRGJ2	few	CATWDKYYYKKLF	TGTGCCACCTGGGATAAATATTATTATAAGAAACTCTTT
TRGV5	TRGJ1/TRGJ2	few	CATWANKKLF	TGTGCCACCTGGGCTAATAAGAAACTCTTT
TRGV4	TRGJ1/TRGJ2	NA	CATWDGPEKLF	TGTGCCACCTGGGATGGGCCTGAAAAACTCTTT
TRGV2	TRGJ1/TRGJ2	NA	CATWDGRIGKKLF	TGTGCCACCTGGGACGGGCGAATCGGGAAGAAACTCTTT
TRGV9	TRGJ1/TRGJ2	medium-sized	CALWEGHKKLF	TGTGCCTTGTGGGAGGGCCATAAGAAACTCTTT
TRGV4	TRGJ1/TRGJ2	few	CATWDVSYKKLF	TGTGCCACCTGGGATGTATCTTATAAGAAACTCTTT
TRGV2	TRGJ1/TRGJ2	NA	CATWDAGPNYYKKLF	TGTGCCACCTGGGACGCCGGACCCAATTATTATAAGAAACTCTTT
TRGV4	TRGJ1/TRGJ2	NA	CATWDGEGHRYYKKLF	TGTGCCACCTGGGACGGGGAGGGTCATAGGTATTATAAGAAACTCTTT
TRGV4	TRGJ1/TRGJ2	few	CATWDGLGYKKLF	TGTGCCACCTGGGATGGGCTGGGCTATAAGAAACTCTTT